The rows below give T cell receptor beta chains drawn from one sample of a study of response to subunit inactivated influenza vaccine. TCRdb used MiXCR to reprocess the RT-PCR reads, holding one entry per CDR3 protein. The sample lists a few hundred thousand distinct CDR3 sequences, roughly 12% occurring once. These data are also associated with another study on T cells expressing NK-cell markers.

The sequenced sample was PBMCs from blood, obtained on the day of vaccination. Receptor source: a middle-aged man who received an inactivated influenza vaccine. Each CDR3 is given with its conserved first and last residue. The D gene is left open where the match is weak.

CDR3	V	J	length	D
CSTAKNIQYF	TRBV20-1	TRBJ2-4	10	NA
CASSLDIGLNEQFF	TRBV7-9	TRBJ2-1	14	NA
CTIGGGLAGYTF	TRBV29-1	TRBJ1-2	12	NA
CSAREPTGASDTQYF	TRBV20-1	TRBJ2-3	15	NA
CASSSRQGVSSYNEQFF	TRBV13	TRBJ2-1	17	TRBD1
CASSLAAVLGAYEQYF	TRBV5-5	TRBJ2-7	16	NA
CASTQGTGGSTDTQYF	TRBV7-9	TRBJ2-3	16	TRBD1
CASSVGRALGYEQFF	TRBV19	TRBJ2-1	15	TRBD2
CASSYWDNEQFF	TRBV6-2/TRBV6-3	TRBJ2-1	12	NA
CASSSLAGEGTGELFF	TRBV5-1	TRBJ2-2	16	TRBD2
CASNPGLLIYNEQFF	TRBV6-2/TRBV6-3	TRBJ2-1	15	NA
CASSLGQESSYEQYF	TRBV12-3/TRBV12-4	TRBJ2-7	15	NA
CASSSNWGRGEKLFF	TRBV12-3/TRBV12-4	TRBJ1-4	15	NA
CSARTARTFYGYTF	TRBV20-1	TRBJ1-2	14	NA
CASSLSSTGPNEQFF	TRBV7-9	TRBJ2-1	15	NA